One sample yielded the 9 T cell receptor beta chains listed below, sequenced in a study of STAT5B mutations in CD4+ large granular lymphocyte leukemia (dated by TCRdb to 2022 to 2024). The library was built by means of the immunoSEQ multiplex PCR assay. Entries here come from immuneACCESS through TCRdb and include only in-frame sequences with V and J called. Some clones fail to appear in such tables; in the studies checked, an unresolved V gene covers under half of the shortfall, and the cause of the remainder is unknown. This sample gives approximately 20,000 clones in total; 70% to 85% of them show up just once. The ten largest account for roughly an eighth of the sample. The sequenced sample was CD4+ T cells from blood buffy coats. Every receptor here comes from a human donor in good health.

The chain combines TRBV5-6 with TRBJ2-5; no reliable D call. Germline V gene data show CDR1 as SGHDT and CDR2 as YYEEEE. Trimming cost V 1 base and J 4 bases, with 2 bases left between them. CDR3 size: 11 residues. CDR3: CASSLRETQYF. In DNA form, the CDR3 reads TGTGCCAGCAGCTTGAGAGAGACCCAGTACTTC.

This clone was found once. V usage is TRBV15 and J usage is TRBJ2-5, with 14 bases that match TRBD2. The length of the CDR3 is 15 residues. Trimming cost V 7 bases and J 3 bases; bases outside gene matches: 4. Germline CDR1 reads LNHNV; CDR2 reads YYDKDF (reference sequence). The CDR3 nucleotides are TGTGCCACCAACGCGGGACTAGCGGGAGAAGAGACCCAGTACTTC. Its translation is CATNAGLAGEETQYF.

This chain joins TRBV7-9 and TRBJ2-6, with D perhaps matching TRBD1 or TRBD2 (5 bases each). V was cut by 4 bases and J by 3 bases, with 16 bases left in between. CDR1 is SEHNR, CDR2 FQNEAQ, per germline (reference sequence). The CDR3 consists of 17 residues. The CDR3 sequence is CASSSLGARVGANVLTF. DNA of the CDR3: TGTGCCAGCAGCTCCTTAGGGGCGAGGGTTGGGGCCAACGTCCTGACTTTC. Based on the CDR3 plus reference TRBV7-9 and TRBJ2-6, the full variable domain is DTGVSQNPRHKITKRGQNVTFRCDPISEHNRLYWYRQTLGQGPEFLTYFQNEAQLEKSRLLSDRFSAERPKGSFSTLEIQRTEQGDSAMYLCASSSLGARVGANVLTFGAGSRLTVL.

The V and J genes are TRBV29-1 and TRBJ2-5; D is perhaps TRBD1 or TRBD2 (6 bases each). There are 12 residues in the CDR3. Trimming pared 4 bases from V and 4 bases from J, leaving 10 bases between. Per the germline V gene, CDR1 is SQVTM and CDR2 is ANQGSEA. The CDR3 DNA is TGCAGCGTTGGGGGGGCTGGAGAGACCCAGTACTTC. The encoded protein is CSVGGAGETQYF.

This chain links TRBV9 with TRBJ2-3; 8 bases agree with TRBD1. V trimming: 3 bases; J trimming: 1 base; junction bases outside the gene matches: 7. This CDR3 region has 16 residues. Germline loops: CDR1 SGDLS, CDR2 YYNGEE. CDR3 protein: CASSAISGQGTDTQYF. The CDR3 DNA sequence: TGTGCCAGCAGCGCCATTTCGGGACAGGGCACAGATACGCAGTATTTT. The entire variable domain, with the rest obtained from reference TRBV9 and TRBJ2-3, is as follows: DSGVTQTPKHLITATGQRVTLRCSPRSGDLSVYWYQQSLDQGLQFLIQYYNGEERAKGNILERFSAQQFPDLHSELNLSSLELGDSALYFCASSAISGQGTDTQYFGPGTRLTVL.

The chain employs TRBV5-5 and TRBJ1-1; the D is unclear. From germline, CDR1 is SGHKS and CDR2 YYEKEE (reference sequence). The V gene lost 0 bases and the J gene lost 1 base, with 4 bases spanning the gap. The CDR3 spans 13 residues. The CDR3 coding sequence is TGTGCCAGCAGCTTGGGGGGGAACACTGAAGCTTTCTTT. Amino acid sequence: CASSLGGNTEAFF.

This clone appeared a single time. The rearrangement uses TRBV19 and TRBJ2-5; D not resolved. This CDR3 region has 11 residues. Trimming stripped 10 bases from V and 5 bases from J, with 11 bases between. The germline V gene has CDR1 LNHDA and CDR2 SQIVND (reference sequence). CDR3: CATSGWETQYF. For the CDR3, the DNA is TGTGCCACCTCCGGGTGGGAGACCCAGTACTTC.

The J gene is TRBJ1-2, the V gene TRBV30, with D possibly matching TRBD1 (5 bases). The germline CDR1 and CDR2 sequences are GTSNPN and SVGIG (reference sequence). The CDR3 loop spans 12 amino acids. V was pared by 1 base and J by 7 bases, with 10 bases between. This chain's CDR3 is CAWSAGGAGYTF. As DNA, the CDR3 is TGTGCCTGGAGTGCGGGGGGAGCTGGCTACACCTTC.

This clone came up a few times. The J gene is TRBJ1-5, the V gene TRBV2; D not resolved. CDR3 length: 13 amino acids. CDR1 is SNHLY and CDR2 is FYNNEI in the germline V gene. The V end lost 0 bases, the J end lost 9 bases, and 9 bases lay between the germline ends. The CDR3 coding sequence is TGTGCCAGCAGTGAAGCTAGTCCGTGGCCCCAGCATTTT. This codes for CASSEASPWPQHF.